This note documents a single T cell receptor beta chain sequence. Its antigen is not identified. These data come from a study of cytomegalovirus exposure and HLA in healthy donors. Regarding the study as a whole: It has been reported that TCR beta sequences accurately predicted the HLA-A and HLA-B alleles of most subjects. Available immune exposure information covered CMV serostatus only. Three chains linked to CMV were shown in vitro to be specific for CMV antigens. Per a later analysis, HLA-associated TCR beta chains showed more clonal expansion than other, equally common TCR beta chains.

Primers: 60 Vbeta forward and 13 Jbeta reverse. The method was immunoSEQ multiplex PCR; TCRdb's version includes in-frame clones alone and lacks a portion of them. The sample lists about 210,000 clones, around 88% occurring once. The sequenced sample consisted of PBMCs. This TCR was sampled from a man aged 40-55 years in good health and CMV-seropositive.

CDR3 loop: CASSPPSGRNEQYF. Written as DNA, the CDR3 is TGTGCCAGCAGTCCCCCTAGCGGGAGAAACGAGCAGTACTTC. The chain is built from TRBV6-5 and TRBJ2-7, with TRBD2 matching over 10 bases. With 5 bases clipped from V and 5 bases from J, the junction kept 6 bases outside the gene matches. The CDR3 runs 14 residues. CDR1 MNHEY and CDR2 SVGAGI come from the germline V gene.